This is a list of T cell receptor beta chains from one sample in a study of response to subunit inactivated influenza vaccine. TCRdb reanalysed the RT-PCR reads using MiXCR and keeps one entry per CDR3 protein. The table has around 540,000 distinct CDR3 sequences, approximately 10% seen once. This sample comprised PBMCs from blood, obtained on the day of vaccination. The receptors were sampled from a man in his fifties who received an inactivated influenza vaccine. Both conserved end residues are part of each CDR3. The D gene is left open where the match is weak. Rows give clone size only sometimes, using once, few, many, or a class for an expanded clone.

D | size | J | V | DNA | CDR3
. | few | TRBJ2-7 | TRBV6-2/TRBV6-3 | TGTGCCAGCAGTTACGGAAAGGAGATCGAGCAGTACTTC | CASSYGKEIEQYF
. | few | TRBJ2-2 | TRBV20-1 | TGCAGTGCTAGCGGGCGAGGGTACACCGGGGAGCTGTTTTTT | CSASGRGYTGELFF
TRBD1 | few | TRBJ2-1 | TRBV20-1 | TGCAGTGCTAGAGCTGGGACAGGGGGCTCGAATGAGCAGTTCTTC | CSARAGTGGSNEQFF
. | few | TRBJ2-1 | TRBV27 | TGTGCCAGCAGGAGAGACGGGAGCTCCTACAATGAGCAGTTCTTC | CASRRDGSSYNEQFF
. | . | TRBJ2-3 | TRBV7-2 | TGTGCCAGCAGCTTAGCCCGCAGGGGGCAAGCGGGGACAGATACGCAGTATTTT | CASSLARRGQAGTDTQYF
. | many | TRBJ1-1 | TRBV4-1 | TGCGCCAGCAGCCTGCTGGGGACATCGAACACTGAAGCTTTCTTT | CASSLLGTSNTEAFF
TRBD2 | many | TRBJ2-1 | TRBV18 | TGTGCCAGCTCGCCTCAACTAGCGGGAGGAATTAATGAGCAGTTCTTC | CASSPQLAGGINEQFF
. | few | TRBJ1-5 | TRBV12-3/TRBV12-4 | TGTGCCAGCAGTTTAAGCAGGGGAGGCAATCAGCCCCAGCATTTT | CASSLSRGGNQPQHF
. | many | TRBJ1-2 | TRBV7-9 | TGTGCCAGCAGCCGCGCCGCGCTAAACTATGGCTACACCTTC | CASSRAALNYGYTF
. | few | TRBJ2-3 | TRBV14 | TGTGCCAGCAGCCAATGGGATACGCAGTATTTT | CASSQWDTQYF
TRBD1 | many | TRBJ2-3 | TRBV5-1 | TGCGCCAGCAGCCCGGGACAGACCACAGATACGCAGTATTTT | CASSPGQTTDTQYF
. | many | TRBJ2-2 | TRBV29-1 | TGCAGCGATCTACTTGGCGGGGAGCTGTTTTTT | CSDLLGGELFF
. | few | TRBJ2-5 | TRBV24-1 | TGTGCCACCAGTGACTCGACAGACGGCCTTGGGAAGACCCAGTACTTC | CATSDSTDGLGKTQYF
TRBD2 | few | TRBJ2-1 | TRBV20-1 | TGCAGTGCGAAGGGGATAGCGGGGGGGAATGAGCAGTTCTTC | CSAKGIAGGNEQFF
. | . | TRBJ2-5 | TRBV4-2 | TGTGCCAGCAGCCAAGATCAATCAGGACAAGAGACCCAGTACTTC | CASSQDQSGQETQYF
TRBD1 | few | TRBJ2-6 | TRBV28 | TGTGCCAGCACCATGACAGGGGACATCTCTGGGGCCAACGTCCTGACTTTC | CASTMTGDISGANVLTF
TRBD1 | . | TRBJ2-6 | TRBV4-3 | TGCGCCAGCAGCCAAGACAGGGGGCCGGGGGCCAACGTCCTGACTTTC | CASSQDRGPGANVLTF
TRBD2 | many | TRBJ2-7 | TRBV12-3/TRBV12-4 | TGTGCCAGCAGTTCCACCCGGACTAGCGGGGCCTACGAGCAGTACTTC | CASSSTRTSGAYEQYF
TRBD1 | many | TRBJ2-3 | TRBV20-1 | TGCAGTGCGCGCAGAGGATCAGGGGGCCGGAATACGCAGTATTTT | CSARRGSGGRNTQYF
. | few | TRBJ2-7 | TRBV29-1 | TGCAGCGTTGAAGATCTTCCCCGGGTCGGGCAGTACTTC | CSVEDLPRVGQYF
. | many | TRBJ2-5 | TRBV20-1 | TGCAGTGCTAGTTTGGAGACCCAGTACTTC | CSASLETQYF
TRBD2 | . | TRBJ2-3 | TRBV6-2/TRBV6-3 | TGTGCCAGCACCGCGTGGCTAGCGGGAGTGGCGGATACGCAGTATTTT | CASTAWLAGVADTQYF
. | few | TRBJ2-3 | TRBV7-6 | TGTGCCAGCAGCTTAGTCCAGGGGAAGCAGTATTTT | CASSLVQGKQYF
. | many | TRBJ2-5 | TRBV5-1 | TGCGCCAGCACCCCCGGGGAGACCCAGTACTTC | CASTPGETQYF
TRBD1 | . | TRBJ2-2 | TRBV7-9 | TGTGCCAGCAGCTTTGGGACAGGAATAAACACCGGGGAGCTGTTTTTT | CASSFGTGINTGELFF
. | few | TRBJ2-1 | TRBV7-6 | TGTGCCAGCAGCTTTCCGGGGGCTGGTTACAATGAGCAGTTCTTC | CASSFPGAGYNEQFF
TRBD2 | . | TRBJ2-1 | TRBV30 | TGTGCCTGGAGTGTAGGCGCTAGCGGGTCCTACAATGAGCAGTTCTTC | CAWSVGASGSYNEQFF
. | few | TRBJ1-1 | TRBV7-9 | TGTGCCAGCAGCCGAACTGGGGGCGCGGCTGAAGCTTTCTTT | CASSRTGGAAEAFF